This T cell receptor beta chain was captured in a study of blood T cell repertoires in COVID-19 (dated by TCRdb to the early 2020s). About the investigation overall: Collaborator samples came from the United States, Italy and Spain and covered acute and convalescent phases of COVID-19. The material from the prospective study consisted of cDNA or gDNA derived from T cells, B-cell-depleted T cells, or PBMCs. The dataset comprised deeply sampled blood TCRbeta repertoires from subjects exposed to, actively infected with, or recovered from COVID-19. A freely available public database, intended as a resource for researchers studying the immune response to SARS-CoV-2, is where the repertoires were released. The samples were drawn from the first 160 participants of the ongoing ImmuneRACE study and from 1,254 subjects provided by 6 global collaborators. Nearly every sample came with metadata listing a de-identified subject ID, COVID-19 status, age in years and sex. HLA class I and class II types, where available, came from metadata supplied by the sample provider rather than from assay-based typing. What the research found in general, with its limitations: Clinical and demographic metadata were provided uncurated, with the amount varying by source and participant.

The immunoSEQ Assay, a bias-controlled multiplex PCR, was used to amplify TCRbeta CDR3 regions from genomic DNA. Concerning the study's data processing: Nucleated cell counts per sample were estimated from amplification of reference gene primers within the assay. To quantify the absolute abundance of each unique TCRbeta CDR3 rearrangement, sequence reads were collapsed and filtered. Productive Simpson clonality was computed per sample as the square root of Simpson's diversity index over productive rearrangements. This is the immuneACCESS table as TCRdb keeps it, with only in-frame sequences that have V and J called. A part of the clones is gone; compared with another copy, unresolved V genes explain less than half, and the rest is unexplained. V and J calls plus clone size are reproduced from that table; the DNA served to infer D and trimming. This sample holds 300,000 to 400,000 clones; around 86% were observed only once. The ten largest account for 6% to 7% of the sample.

One collaborating source in Seattle enrolled patients while the patients were actively infected and followed the patients over time throughout the course of disease. Whole blood was collected in K2EDTA tubes by collaborating institutions according to the institutions' own protocols. For TCRbeta analysis, collaborators shipped samples as frozen whole blood, isolated PBMCs, or DNA extracted from either of those sample types. In this sample, this clone turned up once. It has no known antigen specificity. There are no base qualities to consult, and no much larger clone falls within one base. The germline V gene encodes CDR1 SGHNT and CDR2 YYREEE (reference sequence). From the cysteine up to the phenylalanine, the CDR3 has a length of 14 residues. Here the CDR3 DNA is all that survives: 42 bases in frame from base 1. V is trimmed back by 3 bases and J by 3 bases, and the junction contains 5 bases that no gene match accounts for.

The rearrangement combines TRBV5-4 with TRBJ1-1; 7 central nucleotides agree with TRBD1. The sequence was obtained from a woman aged 50 to 65 with COVID-19, enrolled during active disease. The sequenced sample consisted of peripheral blood. Here the CDR3 is given as CASSSQGRYTEAFF. The sequence in DNA is TGTGCCAGCAGCTCACAGGGGCGGTACACTGAAGCTTTCTTT.